The clone carrying this T cell receptor (beta chain) was recorded many times. As yet, its antigen is unknown. CDR1 is SGHTA and CDR2 is FQGNSA in the germline V gene. V was cut by 6 bases and J by 9 bases, with 15 bases left in between. CDR3 length equals 12 residues. PBMCs came from roughly 9.1 ml of fresh peripheral blood. The data belong to a study of Graves' ophthalmopathy and Graves' hyperthyroidism. Study results and caveats: Most thyroid-expanded clonotypes exceeding 0.001 frequency were also found in blood.

Amplified TCR beta CDR3 regions were obtained using RNA transcripts as template. HTBI primers primed a first-round RT-PCR, and a second-round multiplex PCR followed. MiXCR was run by TCRdb on the multiplex PCR reads, yielding one entry per CDR3 protein. In the table there are 200,000 to 250,000 distinct CDR3 sequences, around a fifth of which are singletons. Sequencing was performed on peripheral blood. This receptor was obtained from a woman in her forties or fifties with Graves' ophthalmopathy. The chain employs TRBV7-2 and TRBJ2-7; D could derive from TRBD1 or TRBD2 (5 bases each). The CDR3 bases are TGTGCCAGCAGTAGCGTCCTAGGGGTGCAGTACTTC. It is translated as CASSSVLGVQYF.